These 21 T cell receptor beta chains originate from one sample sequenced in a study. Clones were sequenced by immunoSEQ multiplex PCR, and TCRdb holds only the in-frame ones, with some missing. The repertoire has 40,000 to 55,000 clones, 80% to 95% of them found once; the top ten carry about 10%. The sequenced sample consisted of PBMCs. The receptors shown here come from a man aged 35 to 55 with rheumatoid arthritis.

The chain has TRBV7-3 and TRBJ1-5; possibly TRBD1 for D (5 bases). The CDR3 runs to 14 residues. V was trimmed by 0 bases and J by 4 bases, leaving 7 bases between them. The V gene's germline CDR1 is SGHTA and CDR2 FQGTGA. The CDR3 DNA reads TGTGCCAGCAGCTTAACCGGGGGAAATCAGCCCCAGCATTTT. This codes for CASSLTGGNQPQHF.

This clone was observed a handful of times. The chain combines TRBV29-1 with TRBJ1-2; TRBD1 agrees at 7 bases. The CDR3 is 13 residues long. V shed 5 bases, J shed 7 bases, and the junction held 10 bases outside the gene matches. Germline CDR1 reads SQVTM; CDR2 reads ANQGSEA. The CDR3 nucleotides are TGCAGCGTTCGGACAGGAGAGGTGTCTGGCTACACCTTC. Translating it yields CSVRTGEVSGYTF.

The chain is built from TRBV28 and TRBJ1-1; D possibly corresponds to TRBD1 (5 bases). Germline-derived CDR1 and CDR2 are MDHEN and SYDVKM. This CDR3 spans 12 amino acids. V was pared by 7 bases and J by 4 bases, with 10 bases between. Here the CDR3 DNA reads TGTGCCAGCATAAGAGGGGCCACTGAAGCTTTCTTT. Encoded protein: CASIRGATEAFF.

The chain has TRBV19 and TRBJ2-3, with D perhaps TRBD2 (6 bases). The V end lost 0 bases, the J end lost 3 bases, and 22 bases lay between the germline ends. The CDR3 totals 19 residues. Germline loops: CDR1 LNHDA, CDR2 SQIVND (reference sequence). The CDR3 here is CASSIDPRRGALGTDTQYF. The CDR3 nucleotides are TGTGCCAGTAGTATAGATCCTCGGCGGGGCGCTCTCGGTACAGATACGCAGTATTTT.

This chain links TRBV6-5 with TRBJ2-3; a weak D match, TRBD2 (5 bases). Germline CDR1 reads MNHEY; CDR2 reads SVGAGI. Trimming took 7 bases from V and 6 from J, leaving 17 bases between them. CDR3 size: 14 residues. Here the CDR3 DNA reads TGTGCCAGCATATTTGGACTTAACCGGGATACGCAGTATTTT. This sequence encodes CASIFGLNRDTQYF.

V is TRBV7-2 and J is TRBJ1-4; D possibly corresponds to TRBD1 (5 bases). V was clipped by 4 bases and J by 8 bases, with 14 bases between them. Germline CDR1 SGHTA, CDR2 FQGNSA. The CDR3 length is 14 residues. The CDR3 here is CASSWRGKGEKLFF. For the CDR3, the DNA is TGTGCCAGCAGCTGGAGGGGAAAAGGGGAAAAACTGTTTTTT.

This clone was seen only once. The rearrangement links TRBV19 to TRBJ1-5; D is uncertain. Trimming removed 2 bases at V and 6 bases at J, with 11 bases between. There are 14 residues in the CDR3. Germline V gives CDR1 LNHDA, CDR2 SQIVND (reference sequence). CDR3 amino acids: CASSIRPVGQPQHF. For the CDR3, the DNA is TGTGCCAGTAGTATAAGGCCAGTTGGTCAGCCCCAGCATTTT.

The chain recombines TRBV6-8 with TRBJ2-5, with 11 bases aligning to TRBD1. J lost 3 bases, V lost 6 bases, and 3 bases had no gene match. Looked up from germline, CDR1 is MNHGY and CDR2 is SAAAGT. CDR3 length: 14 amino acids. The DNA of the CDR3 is TGTGCCAGCAGGGAGGGACAGGGGGAAGAGACCCAGTACTTC. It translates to CASREGQGEETQYF.

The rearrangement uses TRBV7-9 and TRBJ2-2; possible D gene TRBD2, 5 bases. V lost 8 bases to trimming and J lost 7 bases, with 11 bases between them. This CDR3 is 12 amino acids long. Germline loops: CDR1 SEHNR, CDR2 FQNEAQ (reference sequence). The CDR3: CASHARGGELFF. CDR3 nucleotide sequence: TGTGCCAGCCACGCCCGGGGCGGGGAGCTGTTTTTT.

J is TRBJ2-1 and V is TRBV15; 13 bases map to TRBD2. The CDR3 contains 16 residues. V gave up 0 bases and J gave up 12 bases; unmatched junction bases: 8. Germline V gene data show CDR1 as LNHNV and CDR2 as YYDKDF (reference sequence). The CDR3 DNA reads TGTGCCACCAGCAGAGATGGGGGACTAGCGGGAATCGCGCAGTTCTTC. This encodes CATSRDGGLAGIAQFF.

The CDR3 is CASSRPGLASTDTQYF. As DNA, the CDR3 is TGTGCCAGCAGTCGGCCGGGACTAGCTAGCACAGATACGCAGTATTTT. The J gene is TRBJ2-3, the V gene TRBV14, with 9 bases identical to TRBD2. Germline V CDR1 and CDR2: SGHDN, FVKESK. Trimming removed 6 bases from V and 0 bases from J; junction bases left unmatched: 7. This CDR3 has 16 amino acids.

The CDR3 here is CASSTTGTGSIEQFF. In nucleotides, the CDR3 is TGCGCCAGCAGCACGACCGGGACAGGGTCGATTGAGCAGTTCTTC. The chain carries TRBV5-1 and TRBJ2-1; 9 nucleotides line up with TRBD1. The length of the CDR3 is 15 residues. Trimming cost V 4 bases and J 9 bases; bases outside gene matches: 11. Germline lookup yields CDR1 SGHRS and CDR2 YFSETQ.

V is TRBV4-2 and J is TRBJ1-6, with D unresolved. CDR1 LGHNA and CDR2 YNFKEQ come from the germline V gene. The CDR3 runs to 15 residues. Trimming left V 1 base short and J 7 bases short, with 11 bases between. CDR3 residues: CASSQVAVQNSPLHF. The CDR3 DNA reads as TGTGCCAGCAGCCAAGTTGCGGTTCAGAATTCACCCCTCCACTTT.

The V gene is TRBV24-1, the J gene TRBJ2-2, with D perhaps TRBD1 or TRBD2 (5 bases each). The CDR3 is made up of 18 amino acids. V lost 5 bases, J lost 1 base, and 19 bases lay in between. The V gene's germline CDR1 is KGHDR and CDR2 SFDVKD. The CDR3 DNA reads TGTGCCACCAGTGGGGAACACGAGGGGCGGATGAACACCGGGGAGCTGTTTTTT. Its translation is CATSGEHEGRMNTGELFF.

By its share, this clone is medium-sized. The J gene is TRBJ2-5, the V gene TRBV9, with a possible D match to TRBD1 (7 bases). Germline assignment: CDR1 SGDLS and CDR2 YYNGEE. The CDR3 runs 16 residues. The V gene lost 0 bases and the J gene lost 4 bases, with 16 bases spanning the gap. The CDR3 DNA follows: TGTGCCAGCAGCGTAGAGGAGGGGGCTGTAGGAGAGACCCAGTACTTC. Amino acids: CASSVEEGAVGETQYF.

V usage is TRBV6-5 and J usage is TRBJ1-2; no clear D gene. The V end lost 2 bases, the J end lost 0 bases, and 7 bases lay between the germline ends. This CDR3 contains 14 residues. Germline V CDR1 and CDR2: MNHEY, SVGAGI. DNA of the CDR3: TGTGCCAGCAGTTACCTCGCGGCTAACTATGGCTACACCTTC. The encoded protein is CASSYLAANYGYTF.

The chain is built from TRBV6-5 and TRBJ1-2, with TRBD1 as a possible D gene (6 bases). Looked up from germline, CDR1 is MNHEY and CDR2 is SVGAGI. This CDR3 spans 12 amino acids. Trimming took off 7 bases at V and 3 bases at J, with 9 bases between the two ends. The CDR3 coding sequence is TGTGCCAGCACACAGGGAGACTATGGCTACACCTTC. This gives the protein CASTQGDYGYTF.

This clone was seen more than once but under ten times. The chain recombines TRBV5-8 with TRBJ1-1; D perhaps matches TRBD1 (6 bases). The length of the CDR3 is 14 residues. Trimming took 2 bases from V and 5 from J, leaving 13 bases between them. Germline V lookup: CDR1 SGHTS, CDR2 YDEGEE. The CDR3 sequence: CASSFDRQWTEAFF. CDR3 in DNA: TGTGCCAGCAGCTTTGACAGGCAATGGACTGAAGCTTTCTTT.

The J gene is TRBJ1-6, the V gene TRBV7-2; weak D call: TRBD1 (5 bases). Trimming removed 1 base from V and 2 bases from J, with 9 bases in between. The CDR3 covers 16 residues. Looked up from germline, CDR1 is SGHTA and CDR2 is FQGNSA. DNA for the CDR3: TGTGCCAGCAGCTTAGTGGGGGTCCCCTATAATTCACCCCTCCACTTT. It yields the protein CASSLVGVPYNSPLHF.

This chain's CDR3 is CASSIRRGGDNEQFF. As DNA, the CDR3 is TGTGCCAGCAGTATAAGGAGGGGAGGGGACAATGAGCAGTTCTTC. The chain links TRBV6-5 to TRBJ2-1, with 7 nucleotides matching TRBD2. The ends lost 5 bases at V and 5 bases at J; junction bases unmatched: 9. Germline V CDR1 and CDR2: MNHEY, SVGAGI. The CDR3 length is 15 residues.

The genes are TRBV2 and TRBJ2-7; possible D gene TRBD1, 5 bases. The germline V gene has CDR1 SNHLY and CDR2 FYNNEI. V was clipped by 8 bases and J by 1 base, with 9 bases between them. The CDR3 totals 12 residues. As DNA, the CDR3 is TGTGCCAGCTGCGACAGATCCTACGAGCAGTACTTC. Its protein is CASCDRSYEQYF. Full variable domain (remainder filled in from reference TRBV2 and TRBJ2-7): EPEVTQTPSHQVTQMGQEVILRCVPISNHLYFYWYRQILGQKVEFLVSFYNNEISEKSEIFDDQFSVERPDGSNFTLKIRSTKLEDSAMYFCASCDRSYEQYFGPGTRLTVT.